What follows is one TCR beta chain and its context. As yet, its antigen is unknown. The data were obtained in a study of CD8 T cells in ankylosing spondylitis. Findings and limits, study-wide: Among TCR beta sequences, a motif of about 8 highly homologous variants appeared characteristic of ankylosing spondylitis blood. Peripheral blood samples showed relatively rare disease-linked clones, and these clones were CD8+. Disease-linked clones reportedly showed significant enrichment in matched ankylosing spondylitis synovial fluid. Earlier studies detected some motif variants in reactive arthritis synovial fluid and blood.

The authors made TCR beta libraries by quantitative 5'-RACE with molecular barcodes. In TCRdb, the 5' RACE reads were re-called with MiXCR into one record per CDR3 protein. The repertoire consists of a few hundred thousand distinct CDR3 sequences, with roughly 18% occurring once and the leading ten covering about 44%. Looked up from germline, CDR1 is MGHRA and CDR2 is YSYEKL. The CDR3 length is 15 residues. V was trimmed by 4 bases and J by 6 bases, leaving 16 bases between them. The rearrangement uses TRBV4-1 and TRBJ2-1, with TRBD1 as a possible D gene (5 bases). The receptor comes from a male donor with ankylosing spondylitis. The sequencing sample was made of blood, either unsorted or a sorted T cell fraction (not recorded which). Written as DNA, the CDR3 is TGCGCCAGCAGCCCCAGGGTTACTGTTGGCAATGAGCAGTTCTTC. This translates into CASSPRVTVGNEQFF.